A single sample gave rise to the 22 T cell receptor beta chains below, sequenced in a study of shared clonotypes between healthy human individuals. Only in-frame clones appear in the TCRdb table, and some are missing; sequencing was by immunoSEQ multiplex PCR. The sample yields about 980,000 clones, around three quarters seen once. What was sequenced was memory CD4+ T cells sorted from blood. Subset indicated: CD45RA-negative fraction. The receptor source for this set is a man between 18 and 35 years old in good health.

The CDR3 region has the DNA TGTGCCAGCAGCCCCCGGGGGGACACGGAGACCCAGTACTTC. Translating gives CASSPRGDTETQYF. The chain carries TRBV9 and TRBJ2-5, with D tentatively TRBD2 (7 bases). Deletions cut 4 bases from V and 5 bases from J, with 15 bases between. Germline V gene sequence: CDR1 SGDLS, CDR2 YYNGEE. The CDR3 contains 14 residues.

This sequence joins TRBV19 and TRBJ2-5; D may be TRBD2 (5 bases). From germline, CDR1 is LNHDA and CDR2 SQIVND (reference sequence). CDR3 length equals 14 residues. V lost 6 bases, J lost 5 bases, and 16 bases lay in between. CDR3 protein: CASSRGMGMETQYF. DNA for the CDR3: TGTGCCAGTAGCCGAGGGATGGGTATGGAGACCCAGTACTTC.

The V and J genes are TRBV29-1 and TRBJ2-3; 7 nucleotides match TRBD2. This CDR3 spans 17 amino acids. V shed 4 bases, J shed 0 bases, and the junction held 13 bases outside the gene matches. CDR1 is SQVTM and CDR2 is ANQGSEA in the germline V gene. The CDR3: CSVGVGLSGASTDTQYF. DNA for the CDR3: TGCAGCGTTGGGGTTGGGCTCAGCGGGGCTAGCACAGATACGCAGTATTTT.

This clone occurred once. The rearrangement links TRBV7-2 to TRBJ2-3; 8 bases fit TRBD2. Germline values: CDR1 SGHTA, CDR2 FQGNSA. The CDR3 extends over 15 amino acids. The V gene end was trimmed by 4 bases and the J gene end by 2 bases; junction bases not matched to a gene: 5. The CDR3 loop is CASSSTSGITDTQYF. The CDR3 DNA follows: TGTGCCAGCAGCTCCACTAGCGGAATCACAGATACGCAGTATTTT.

Comment on this clone: The same CDR3 can be traced to other DNA sequences in this sample. The chain joins TRBV18 to TRBJ1-2; 9 bases are shared with TRBD1. CDR1 KGHSH and CDR2 LQKENI come from the germline V gene. V lost 3 bases to trimming and J lost 5 bases; unmatched junction nucleotides: 4. The CDR3 has 14 amino acids. In nucleotides, the CDR3 is TGTGCCAGCTCACCCGGGACAGGGAATTATGGCTACACCTTC. Amino acids: CASSPGTGNYGYTF.

This sequence joins TRBV6-6 and TRBJ1-5; D unclear. The germline CDR1 and CDR2 sequences are MNHNY and SVGAGI (reference sequence). This CDR3 region has 13 residues. Between the trimmed V and J ends, which lost 0 bases and 5 bases, there was a span of 5 bases. The chain's CDR3 is CASSYSKDQPQHF. CDR3 DNA sequence: TGTGCCAGCAGTTACTCGAAGGATCAGCCCCAGCATTTT.

The chain is built from TRBV23-1 and TRBJ1-6; D not certain. TRBV23-1 is an ORF, and what it does is uncertain. The CDR3 length is 17 residues. Trimming took 3 bases from V and 0 from J, leaving 12 bases between them. CDR3 region: CASSHPEGSSYNSPLHF. CDR3 DNA sequence: TGCGCCAGCAGTCATCCGGAGGGTAGCTCCTATAATTCACCCCTCCACTTT.

CDR3 nucleotide sequence: TGTGCCAGCAGTATAATAGGGAGTGAGCAGTTCTTC. Translated: CASSIIGSEQFF. This chain links TRBV25-1 with TRBJ2-1; D possibly corresponds to TRBD2 (5 bases). The germline V and J ends were trimmed by 5 bases and 9 bases, with 11 bases remaining between them. The germline V gene has CDR1 MGHDK and CDR2 SYGVNS. This CDR3 comprises 12 residues.

The chain's CDR3 is CASSLAGLDSGEQYF. The CDR3, as DNA: TGCGCCAGCAGCTTGGCCGGACTGGACTCGGGCGAGCAGTACTTC. This sequence joins TRBV5-1 and TRBJ2-7, with D maybe TRBD2 (5 bases). V shed 0 bases and J shed 6 bases, with 16 bases lying between them. The CDR3 is made up of 15 amino acids. Germline V lookup: CDR1 SGHRS, CDR2 YFSETQ.

As concerns this clone: The sample contains more than one DNA sequence encoding this CDR3. The chain is built from TRBV30 and TRBJ1-1, with 8 bases lining up with TRBD1. The junction had 6 bases not matched to a gene; V was cut back by 5 bases and J by 4 bases. Per the germline V gene, CDR1 is GTSNPN and CDR2 is SVGIG (reference sequence). This CDR3 region has 13 residues. CDR3 loop: CAWSGQGGTEAFF. The CDR3 DNA reads TGTGCCTGGTCAGGACAGGGAGGCACTGAAGCTTTCTTT.

This chain joins TRBV6-1 and TRBJ2-7; D may be TRBD1 (5 bases). Trimming stripped 6 bases from V and 1 base from J, with 10 bases between. There are 13 residues in the CDR3. Per the germline V gene, CDR1 is MNHNS and CDR2 is SASEGT. The CDR3: CASRDTASYEQYF. As DNA, the CDR3 is TGTGCCAGCAGGGACACTGCGTCCTACGAGCAGTACTTC.

The chain combines TRBV2 with TRBJ2-2; no clear D gene. Deletions cut 7 bases from V and 2 bases from J, with 11 bases between. Germline V lookup: CDR1 SNHLY, CDR2 FYNNEI. This CDR3 has 14 residues. The CDR3 protein is CASTNSRNTGELFF. The CDR3 DNA reads TGTGCCAGCACGAATAGCCGAAACACCGGGGAGCTGTTTTTT.

The chain couples TRBV4-2 to TRBJ2-2; 7 bases map to TRBD1. The germline CDR1 and CDR2 sequences are LGHNA and YNFKEQ. V shed 4 bases, J shed 0 bases, and the junction held 2 bases outside the gene matches. The CDR3 contains 15 residues. CDR3 bases: TGTGCCAGCAGCCCAGGACAGGCGAACACCGGGGAGCTGTTTTTT. Its translation: CASSPGQANTGELFF.

This chain uses TRBV7-9 with TRBJ1-1; D unresolved. V lost 1 base and J 6 bases, leaving 9 bases between the germline ends. Germline lookup yields CDR1 SEHNR and CDR2 FQNEAQ (reference sequence). The length of the CDR3 is 13 residues. The CDR3 coding sequence is TGTGCCAGCAGCTTAGGGGTTATCGCTGAAGCTTTCTTT. Protein product: CASSLGVIAEAFF.

This clone has only a few counts. This chain links TRBV10-3 with TRBJ2-7, with 10 bases matching TRBD1. The germline gives CDR1 ENHRY, CDR2 SYGVKD. CDR3 length equals 14 residues. The junction had 3 bases not matched to a gene; V was cut back by 6 bases and J by 1 base. CDR3 nucleotide sequence: TGTGCCATCAGGGGGACAGGGGCGTCCTACGAGCAGTACTTC. This encodes CAIRGTGASYEQYF.

The chain links TRBV10-3 to TRBJ1-6; 7 bases fit TRBD1. The CDR3 spans 15 residues. The junction had 8 bases not matched to a gene; V was cut back by 4 bases and J by 8 bases. Germline V CDR1 and CDR2: ENHRY, SYGVKD. CDR3 bases: TGTGCCATCAGTGGAGGGGAGGGGGCGGATTCACCCCTCCACTTT. Translated: CAISGGEGADSPLHF.

The chain uses TRBV19 and TRBJ2-1; 10 bases match TRBD2. V dropped 1 base and J dropped 7; count of bases not matched to a gene: 4. Germline CDR1 and CDR2: LNHDA and SQIVND (reference sequence). This CDR3 is built from 15 residues. CDR3 residues: CASSIVAGGRNEQFF. The CDR3 DNA follows: TGTGCCAGTAGTATAGTAGCGGGAGGTCGAAATGAGCAGTTCTTC.

In DNA form, the CDR3 reads TGCGCCAGCAGCTTGTCGTCCAATTCACCCCTCCACTTT. Its protein product is CASSLSSNSPLHF. V and J are TRBV5-1 and TRBJ1-6, with D uncertain. The CDR3 spans 13 residues. Germline V gives CDR1 SGHRS, CDR2 YFSETQ. The germline V and J ends were trimmed by 1 base and 7 bases, with 6 bases remaining between them.

The V gene is TRBV5-1, the J gene TRBJ1-4, with D hard to call. Germline loops: CDR1 SGHRS, CDR2 YFSETQ. V was clipped by 0 bases and J by 5 bases, with 11 bases between them. This CDR3 contains 15 residues. The CDR3 DNA reads as TGCGCCAGCAGCTTGGACGGGCGGCTGAATGAAAAACTGTTTTTT. Translated, it gives CASSLDGRLNEKLFF.

The J gene is TRBJ1-3, the V gene TRBV28; D is uncertain. Trimming left V 5 bases short and J 0 bases short, with 14 bases between. CDR1 is MDHEN, CDR2 SYDVKM, per germline. This CDR3 has 16 amino acids. CDR3 in amino acids: CASSPAVPGSGNTIYF. For the CDR3, the DNA is TGTGCCAGCAGTCCAGCAGTCCCGGGCTCTGGAAACACCATATATTTT.

The rearrangement joins TRBV28 to TRBJ2-7; 8 bases agree with TRBD1. Germline V gene sequence: CDR1 MDHEN, CDR2 SYDVKM. The CDR3 runs to 16 residues. Germline trimming cut 4 bases from V and 0 bases from J; bases unmatched to any gene: 8. CDR3 protein: CASSSPSGTGSYEQYF. Written as DNA, the CDR3 is TGTGCCAGCAGTTCCCCTTCCGGGACAGGCTCCTACGAGCAGTACTTC. The complete variable domain, with remaining parts taken from reference TRBV28 and TRBJ2-7, reads DVKVTQSSRYLVKRTGEKVFLECVQDMDHENMFWYRQDPGLGLRLIYFSYDVKMKEKGDIPEGYSVSREKKERFSLILESASTNQTSMYLCASSSPSGTGSYEQYFGPGTRLTVT.

Worth noting for this clone: Sequence at one end of the junction differs from germline and may be a read error. The same CDR3 can be traced to other DNA sequences in this sample. The rearrangement links TRBV11-2 to TRBJ2-2, with D unclear. This CDR3 region has 13 residues. CDR1 and CDR2 from the germline V gene are SGHAT and FQNNGV. CDR3 amino acids: CASSLEDTGELFF. The CDR3 coding sequence is TGTGCCAGCAGCCTAGAGGACACCGGGGAGCTGTTTTTT.